The clone carrying this TCR beta chain has just a few counts. Its antigen is not known. Germline lookup yields CDR1 SGHTA and CDR2 FQGNSA. The CDR3 is made up of 14 amino acids. V gave up 1 base and J gave up 6 bases; unmatched junction bases: 5. Presence of unique molecular identifiers characterized the TCR beta cDNA libraries. TCRdb reanalysed the PCR reads using MiXCR and keeps one entry per CDR3 protein. The sample includes approximately 630,000 distinct CDR3 sequences, approximately 59% seen only once; the top ten take approximately 11%. This sample was included in a study of post-analysis software for immune sequencing data. Study outcomes and limitations: There were five or six TRBV segments more frequent in patients than controls, and TRBV5-6, TRBV5-1 and TRBV20-1 were among them.

The V call is TRBV7-2, the J call TRBJ1-2, with TRBD1 identical over 7 bases. The sequence derives from a girl aged 2-15 years with multiple sclerosis. The specimen sequenced was blood. In DNA form, the CDR3 reads TGTGCCAGCAGCTTAGAGACAGGGCCCCATGGCTACACCTTC. It specifies CASSLETGPHGYTF.